The 5 T cell receptor beta chains presented below share a single source sample, sequenced in a study of tumor-infiltrating lymphocytes in primary liver carcinoma. Germline DNA was also extracted, while the blood RNA originated from unsorted whole blood. TCR beta cDNA was made from roughly 500 ng total RNA with a constant-region primer. Libraries for TCR beta were built through three nested multiplex PCR rounds, which together made up a slightly modified ARM-PCR procedure. Each of the first two PCR rounds ran around 10 cycles with TRBV1-TRBV30 forward and C-beta reverse primers. TCRdb reprocessed the multiplex PCR reads with MiXCR, giving one entry per CDR3 protein. The sample lists hundreds of thousands of distinct CDR3 sequences; roughly two thirds were seen once. Sequenced material: peripheral blood. Receptors originate from a man in his forties with primary liver carcinoma and hepatitis B virus infection.

The rearrangement links TRBV19 to TRBJ2-5; D unclear. The DNA end favors TRBJ2-1, so the J call may be wrong. Per the germline V gene, CDR1 is LNHDA and CDR2 is SQIVND (reference sequence). CDR3 length equals 14 residues. The DNA of the CDR3 is TGTGCCAGTAGTGTACTCACTTCCTACAATGAGCAGTTCTTC. As protein: CASSVLTSYNEQFF.

Note on this clonotype: This may come from a read error, since a much larger clone is one base off. The rearrangement joins TRBV10-3 to TRBJ2-7; either TRBD1 or TRBD2 may supply D (5 bases each). The CDR3 spans 17 residues. The V gene lost 1 base and the J gene lost 1 base, with 17 bases spanning the gap. Looked up from germline, CDR1 is ENHRY and CDR2 is SYGVKD. CDR3 in amino acids: CAISEWAPGTASYEQYF. The CDR3 DNA reads as TGTGCCATCAGTGAGTGGGCCCCAGGGACCGCATCCTACGAGCAGTACTTC.

Of note for this clonotype: A read error may account for a junction end that differs from germline. The chain joins TRBV12-3 or TRBV12-4 to TRBJ1-1; 7 bases map to TRBD1. The CDR3 extends over 13 amino acids. The CDR3 sequence is CANSTLRDSEAFF. DNA for the CDR3: TGTGCCAACAGTACTCTAAGGGACAGTGAAGCTTTCTTT.

This clonotype was counted at least ten times. V usage is TRBV29-1 and J usage is TRBJ1-1, with 8 bases identical to TRBD1. J lost 0 bases, V lost 0 bases, and 9 bases had no gene match. Per germline, CDR1 SQVTM and CDR2 ANQGSEA. The CDR3 length is 17 residues. CDR3 nucleotides: TGCAGCGTTGAAGATGGACAGGGAGGCTTCATGAACACTGAAGCTTTCTTT. Translating it yields CSVEDGQGGFMNTEAFF.

The rearrangement joins TRBV24-1 to TRBJ2-5; D tentatively fits TRBD1 or TRBD2 (6 bases each). The germline CDR1 and CDR2 sequences are KGHDR and SFDVKD. Trimming took 4 bases from V and 5 from J, leaving 10 bases between them. The CDR3 spans 13 residues. In DNA form, the CDR3 reads TGTGCCACCAGTGACGTAGGGGGGGAGACCCAGTACTTC. This gives the protein CATSDVGGETQYF.